This entry is about one T cell receptor beta chain. No antigen is known for it. In germline, CDR1 is SGHRS, CDR2 YFSETQ. The V gene lost 0 bases and the J gene lost 8 bases, with 14 bases spanning the gap. The CDR3 consists of 14 residues. Profiling relied on immunoSEQ multiplex PCR, and the TCRdb table lists in-frame clones only, not all of them. The table records 77,000 or so clones, approximately 90% of them present only once. This specimen belongs to a study of T cell responses to AZD1222 COVID-19 vaccine. Findings and limits, study-wide: White British donors predominated, females outnumbered males, and clonal diversity was possibly underestimated. Repertoires were obtained only post-peak T cell response. Unmutated variant regions reportedly attract nearly half of all spike-specific TCRs. Just 5 or 6 AZD1222 recipients tested seropositive at baseline.

The material was peripheral blood, obtained 28 days after the second AZD1222 dose. The TCR was taken from an adult who received the AZD1222 COVID-19 vaccine. The chain links TRBV5-1 to TRBJ1-1; D gene ambiguous. The CDR3 spells CASSLESPKREAFF. In DNA form, the CDR3 reads TGCGCCAGCAGCTTGGAATCCCCGAAGAGGGAAGCTTTCTTT.